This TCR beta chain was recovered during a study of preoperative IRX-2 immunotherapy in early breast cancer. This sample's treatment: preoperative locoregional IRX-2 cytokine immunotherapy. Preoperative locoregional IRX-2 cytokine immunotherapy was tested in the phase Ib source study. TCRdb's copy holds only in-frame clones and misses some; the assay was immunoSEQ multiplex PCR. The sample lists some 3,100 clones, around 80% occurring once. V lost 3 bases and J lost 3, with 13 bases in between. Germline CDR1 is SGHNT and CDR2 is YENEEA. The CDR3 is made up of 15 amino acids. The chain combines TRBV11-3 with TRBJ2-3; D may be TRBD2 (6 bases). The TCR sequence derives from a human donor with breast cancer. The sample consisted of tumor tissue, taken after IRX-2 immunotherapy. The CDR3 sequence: CASSLTLGGTDTQYF. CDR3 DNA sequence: TGTGCCAGCAGCTTGACGCTCGGAGGGACAGATACGCAGTATTTT.